This T cell receptor (beta chain) was profiled in a study of cytomegalovirus exposure and HLA in healthy donors. On the study more broadly: Earlier work reported around 110 million unique TCR beta sequences from approximately 180 million T cells.

Healthy people donating bone marrow made up the donors. Germline CDR1 reads SGHRS; CDR2 reads YFSETQ. V was clipped by 0 bases and J by 1 base; unmatched bases: 4. CDR3 length: 17 amino acids. Vbeta (60) and Jbeta (13) primers were used in the PCR. TCRdb's table, derived via immunoSEQ multiplex PCR, lists solely in-frame clones and lacks some. The table includes about 59,000 clones, less than 85% detected once. The source of this sequence is a man aged 25-45 years in good health and CMV-seropositive. Sequences were obtained from PBMCs. The chain has TRBV5-1 and TRBJ2-3, with 11 bases lining up with TRBD2. CDR3 coding DNA: TGCGCCAGCAGCTTGGCTATAGCGGGGGGGCGCACAGATACGCAGTATTTT. Translation: CASSLAIAGGRTDTQYF.